This T cell receptor (beta chain) was sequenced in a study of T-cell memory formation after mild COVID-19. Study summary: Among the donors, TCR clusters were largely specific to each donor. Study-wide points: Those CD4+ clones that contracted were mainly in CM and EM (CD8+ ones in EMRA).

With regard to this clonotype: Its antigen is currently unknown.

The CDR3 loop spans 16 amino acids. V was clipped by 4 bases and J by 10 bases; unmatched bases: 10. The V gene's germline CDR1 is SGHRS and CDR2 YFSETQ. TCRdb itself ran the 5' RACE reads through MiXCR, one entry per CDR3 protein. The repertoire includes over 150,000 distinct CDR3 sequences, over 10% of them detected once, and 2.5% to 4% sits in the top ten. The chain links TRBV5-1 to TRBJ2-1, with 14 positions matching TRBD2. The sequenced sample was PBMCs or a T cell subset sorted from them (not recorded which). The receptor was derived from a man aged 18 to 35 who had mild COVID-19 (a few samples of this study predate the infection). Cell type and time point are not known. CDR3 sequence: CASSGTSGGAPREQFF. DNA of the CDR3: TGCGCCAGCAGCGGGACTAGCGGGGGTGCCCCCCGGGAGCAGTTCTTC.